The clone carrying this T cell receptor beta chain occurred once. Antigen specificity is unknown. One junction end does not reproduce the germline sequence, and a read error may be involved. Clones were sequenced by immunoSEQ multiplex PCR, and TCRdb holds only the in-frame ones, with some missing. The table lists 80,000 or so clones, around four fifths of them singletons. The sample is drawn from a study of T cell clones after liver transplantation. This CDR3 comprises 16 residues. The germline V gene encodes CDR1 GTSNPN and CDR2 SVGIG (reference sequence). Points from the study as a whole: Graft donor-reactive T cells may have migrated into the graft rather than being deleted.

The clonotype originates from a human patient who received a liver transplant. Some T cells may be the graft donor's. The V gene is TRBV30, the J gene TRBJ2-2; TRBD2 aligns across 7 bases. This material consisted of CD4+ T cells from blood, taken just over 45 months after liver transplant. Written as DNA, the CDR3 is TGTGCCTGGAGTGTACCAGCGGGGTCCTCCCACCGGGGAGCTGTTTTT. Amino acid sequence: CAWSVPAGSSHRGAVF.